A single sample gave rise to the 8 T cell receptor beta chains below, sequenced in a study of OX40 agonist ivuxolimab in advanced cancers. Profiled with immunoSEQ multiplex PCR; TCRdb holds only in-frame clones, not every one. This sample has 25,000 to 35,000 clones, with 74% found just once. This material consisted of CD4+ or CD8+ T cells sorted from blood, taken in a trial of the OX40 agonist ivuxolimab. The receptor source for this set is an adult with an advanced solid tumor such as melanoma, head and neck, liver or kidney cancer.

This clone has more than one count but fewer than ten. This chain joins TRBV6-1 and TRBJ1-6; 9 bases line up with TRBD1. V lost 10 bases and J lost 4; bases outside the gene matches: 2. Per the germline V gene, CDR1 is MNHNS and CDR2 is SASEGT. The CDR3 loop spans 13 amino acids. CDR3 region: CATGTGYNSPLHF. The CDR3, as DNA: TGTGCCACCGGGACAGGGTATAATTCACCCCTCCACTTT.

V is TRBV27 and J is TRBJ1-6; 12 bases are a match to TRBD1. The length of the CDR3 is 17 residues. The V and J ends lost 6 bases and 6 bases, in that order; junction bases with no gene match: 9. CDR1 is MNHEY and CDR2 is SMNVEV in the germline V gene (reference sequence). The CDR3 DNA reads TGTGCCAGCAGCCGCCTGGGACAGGGGGCTCCTAATTCACCCCTCCACTTT. It specifies CASSRLGQGAPNSPLHF.

The chain recombines TRBV30 with TRBJ1-2; 10 nucleotides line up with TRBD1. V dropped 1 base and J dropped 4; count of bases not matched to a gene: 6. This CDR3 comprises 15 residues. The germline CDR1 and CDR2 sequences are GTSNPN and SVGIG (reference sequence). DNA for the CDR3: TGTGCCTGGAGTGCCCGGACAGGGGGGGGCTATGGCTACACCTTC. Translating it yields CAWSARTGGGYGYTF.

This rearrangement joins TRBV29-1 to TRBJ2-1; D is undetermined. The CDR3 extends over 13 amino acids. Trimming removed 1 base from V and 2 bases from J, with 6 bases in between. Germline V gene sequence: CDR1 SQVTM, CDR2 ANQGSEA. This chain's CDR3 is CSVEGYPYNEQFF. The CDR3 DNA reads as TGCAGCGTTGAAGGGTACCCCTACAATGAGCAGTTCTTC.

J is TRBJ2-5 and V is TRBV7-8, with a possible D match to TRBD2 (7 bases). Trimming removed 1 base from V and 4 bases from J, with 10 bases in between. Germline CDR1 reads SGHVS; CDR2 reads FQNEAQ. The CDR3 has 14 residues. CDR3 sequence reads: CASSLVGGPETQYF. The CDR3 bases are TGTGCCAGCAGCTTAGTGGGGGGGCCAGAGACCCAGTACTTC.

The chain is built from TRBV7-2 and TRBJ2-7; 7 bases line up with TRBD1. V lost 2 bases and J lost 3; bases outside the gene matches: 7. Germline lookup yields CDR1 SGHTA and CDR2 FQGNSA. CDR3 size: 15 residues. This CDR3 is CASSLWDSRNYEQYF. DNA for the CDR3: TGTGCCAGCAGCTTATGGGACAGCAGAAACTACGAGCAGTACTTC.

This chain joins TRBV5-1 and TRBJ2-7; D unclear. This CDR3 comprises 15 residues. Germline-derived CDR1 and CDR2 are SGHRS and YFSETQ. Trimming left V 0 bases short and J 5 bases short, with 15 bases between. CDR3 protein: CASSLAEWAWNEQYF. The CDR3 coding sequence is TGCGCCAGCAGCTTGGCCGAATGGGCGTGGAACGAGCAGTACTTC.

The chain uses TRBV30 and TRBJ2-4; TRBD1 aligns across 7 bases. Germline CDR1 GTSNPN, CDR2 SVGIG (reference sequence). The V segment lost 0 bases and the J segment 3 bases; nucleotides outside the gene matches: 8. The CDR3 loop spans 16 amino acids. The CDR3 is CAWSVRTGYDKNIQYF. In DNA form, the CDR3 reads TGTGCCTGGAGTGTTAGGACAGGCTATGACAAAAACATTCAGTACTTC. Using reference TRBV30 and TRBJ2-4 for the parts outside the CDR3, the full variable domain is SQTIHQWPATLVQPVGSPLSLECTVEGTSNPNLYWYRQAAGRGLQLLFYSVGIGQISSEVPQNLSASRPQDRQFILSSKKLLLSDSGFYLCAWSVRTGYDKNIQYFGAGTRLSVL.